This T cell receptor (beta chain) was observed in a study of cytomegalovirus exposure and HLA in healthy donors. Study-wide findings and caveats: It was found in a later analysis that first-cohort TCR clusters tended to co-occur in the 100 to 150 validation repertoires. According to the study, 150 to 200 TCR beta chains were cytomegalovirus-associated. Specific recognition of CMV antigens was confirmed in vitro for a few chains (all CMV-associated).

The CDR3 is made up of 14 amino acids. The germline gives CDR1 MDHEN, CDR2 SYDVKM. Trimming stripped 6 bases from V and 4 bases from J, with 15 bases between. Profiled with immunoSEQ multiplex PCR; TCRdb holds only in-frame clones, not every one. The sample yields roughly 60,000 clones, 96% seen once. Turning to this clone: The antigen is unknown.

The sequence derives from a man aged 18 to 35 in good health and CMV-seronegative. V gene TRBV28 combines with J gene TRBJ1-2, with a possible D match to TRBD1 (5 bases). Sequences were obtained from PBMCs. The CDR3 spells CASRARTYSYGYTF. The CDR3 DNA reads TGTGCCAGCAGGGCGAGGACATACAGCTATGGCTACACCTTC.